The 27 T cell receptor beta chains below were found in one sample sequenced in a study of T cells in Graves' hyperthyroidism and ophthalmopathy. Amplified TCR beta CDR3 regions came from RNA transcripts. The primer set for the first-round RT-PCR of the TCR CDR3 was HTBI. TCRdb ran MiXCR on the multiplex PCR reads and lists one entry per CDR3 protein. The table shows under 750,000 distinct CDR3 sequences, with about 19% occurring only once. Sequencing was carried out using blood. The receptors come from a woman in her forties or fifties with Graves' hyperthyroidism that later progressed to Graves' ophthalmopathy.

The chain couples TRBV7-8 to TRBJ2-2; 9 positions match TRBD2. Germline loops: CDR1 SGHVS, CDR2 FQNEAQ. This CDR3 contains 15 residues. The V segment lost 8 bases and the J segment 7 bases; nucleotides outside the gene matches: 11. The CDR3 sequence is CASSDPSGVVGELFF. CDR3 DNA: TGTGCCAGCTCAGACCCTAGCGGGGTTGTCGGGGAGCTGTTTTTT.

There are many counts of this clonotype. This rearrangement joins TRBV12-3 or TRBV12-4 to TRBJ1-2; 7 bases match TRBD1. The CDR3 runs to 15 residues. With V trimmed by 4 bases and J by 5 bases, 10 bases remained unmatched. CDR3 nucleotides: TGTGCCAGCAGTTCCTTACCGGGACAGACTTATGGCTACACCTTC. Protein sequence: CASSSLPGQTYGYTF.

The gene calls are TRBV2 and TRBJ1-2; TRBD1 matches 7 bases. CDR3 length: 15 residues. From germline, CDR1 is SNHLY and CDR2 FYNNEI. The ends lost 3 bases at V and 0 bases at J; junction bases unmatched: 4. Here the CDR3 DNA reads TGTGCCAGCAGTGAGGGGGACAGACCTAACTATGGCTACACCTTC. It codes for CASSEGDRPNYGYTF. Drawing the rest from reference TRBV2 and TRBJ1-2, the complete variable domain is EPEVTQTPSHQVTQMGQEVILRCVPISNHLYFYWYRQILGQKVEFLVSFYNNEISEKSEIFDDQFSVERPDGSNFTLKIRSTKLEDSAMYFCASSEGDRPNYGYTFGSGTRLTVV.

This clonotype was seen a few times. The chain combines TRBV20-1 with TRBJ1-2; 7 nucleotides agree with TRBD1. The V and J ends lost 8 bases and 4 bases, in that order; junction bases with no gene match: 10. This CDR3 is 13 amino acids long. Germline CDR1 DFQATT, CDR2 SNEGSKA (reference sequence). CDR3 residues: CSPDRSDSYGYTF. CDR3 nucleotide sequence: TGCAGTCCGGACAGGTCCGATTCCTATGGCTACACCTTC.

This clonotype is a singleton in its sample. The chain uses TRBV7-9 and TRBJ2-3; 10 nucleotides line up with TRBD2. From germline, CDR1 is SEHNR and CDR2 FQNEAQ (reference sequence). V lost 3 bases to trimming and J lost 3 bases; unmatched junction nucleotides: 3. This CDR3 has 15 amino acids. The CDR3 region is CASSFVSGRTDTQYF. For the CDR3, the DNA is TGTGCCAGCAGCTTCGTTAGCGGGAGGACAGATACGCAGTATTTT.

The chain has TRBV6-4 and TRBJ2-7; the D gene is possibly TRBD1 (6 bases). CDR3 length: 15 amino acids. Trimming left V 3 bases short and J 2 bases short, with 14 bases between. The V gene's germline CDR1 is MRHNA and CDR2 SNTAGT. This CDR3 is CASSEPAGVAYEQYF. The CDR3 bases are TGTGCCAGCAGTGAGCCTGCAGGGGTGGCCTACGAGCAGTACTTC.

In its sample, this clonotype was seen many times. CDR3 sequence: CSASQRGGYTF. In DNA, the CDR3 is TGCAGTGCTAGTCAGCGAGGTGGCTACACCTTC. V is TRBV20-1 and J is TRBJ1-2; D uncertain. The germline V gene has CDR1 DFQATT and CDR2 SNEGSKA (reference sequence). Trimming stripped 3 bases from V and 7 bases from J, with 9 bases between. The CDR3 sequence is 11 residues long.

This chain joins TRBV5-4 and TRBJ2-1, with a possible D match to TRBD1 (7 bases). Per germline, CDR1 SGHNT and CDR2 YYREEE (reference sequence). Trimming removed 8 bases at V and 6 bases at J, with 24 bases between. There are 16 residues in the CDR3. This CDR3 is CASKPQGQGGTNEQFF. CDR3 DNA sequence: TGTGCCAGTAAACCGCAAGGGCAGGGGGGCACCAATGAGCAGTTCTTC.

This clonotype was counted between two and nine times. This chain connects TRBV7-9 to TRBJ2-7, with TRBD2 identical over 7 bases. Germline trimming cut 1 base from V and 3 bases from J; bases unmatched to any gene: 6. This CDR3 is 15 amino acids long. CDR1 is SEHNR, CDR2 FQNEAQ, per germline (reference sequence). For the CDR3, the DNA is TGTGCCAGCAGCTTAGTTCGGGGGGTTTACTACGAGCAGTACTTC. Translation gives CASSLVRGVYYEQYF.

In its sample, this clonotype was seen a few times. The V call is TRBV27, the J call TRBJ1-2; 7 bases line up with TRBD1. The ends lost 5 bases at V and 5 bases at J; junction bases unmatched: 5. CDR1 is MNHEY, CDR2 SMNVEV, per germline (reference sequence). The length of the CDR3 is 13 residues. The CDR3 coding sequence is TGTGCCAGCAGTACTCGGACAGGTTATGGCTACACCTTC. Translated, it gives CASSTRTGYGYTF.

This clonotype was detected many times. This sequence joins TRBV7-2 and TRBJ2-3, with 9 positions matching TRBD1. Trimming at V came to 4 bases and at J to 6 bases, leaving 2 bases not matched to a gene. The CDR3 spans 13 residues. In germline, CDR1 is SGHTA, CDR2 FQGNSA. The CDR3 DNA is TGTGCCAGCAGCTGGGACAGGGTGGATACGCAGTATTTT. Translated: CASSWDRVDTQYF.

This clonotype occurred a few times. The chain joins TRBV29-1 to TRBJ1-2; 8 nucleotides agree with TRBD1. V shed 4 bases and J 6 bases; nucleotides not matched to a gene: 10. This CDR3 is 14 amino acids long. The germline V gene has CDR1 SQVTM and CDR2 ANQGSEA. CDR3: CSVVSGQGIDGYTF. CDR3 DNA sequence: TGCAGCGTTGTATCAGGACAGGGTATAGATGGCTACACCTTC.

The sample holds many counts of this clonotype. This chain connects TRBV2 to TRBJ1-1, with TRBD1 identical over 9 bases. CDR3 length: 14 amino acids. The junction had 3 bases not matched to a gene; V was cut back by 4 bases and J by 3 bases. Germline lookup yields CDR1 SNHLY and CDR2 FYNNEI. The CDR3 region is CASSAGTGYTEAFF. In DNA, the CDR3 is TGTGCCAGCAGTGCCGGGACAGGGTACACTGAAGCTTTCTTT.

This clonotype was seen repeatedly, ten times or more. This chain links TRBV12-3 or TRBV12-4 with TRBJ1-1; D is ambiguous. Trimming removed 3 bases from V and 4 bases from J, with 12 bases in between. The CDR3 is made up of 14 amino acids. The CDR3 DNA is TGTGCCAGCAGTTTCTCGGGGAACGGCACTGAAGCTTTCTTT. Protein sequence: CASSFSGNGTEAFF.

A remark on this clonotype: One junction end disagrees with the germline gene, perhaps due to a read error. V gene TRBV6-1 combines with J gene TRBJ1-5; 7 nucleotides match TRBD1. The CDR3 extends over 13 amino acids. Germline V CDR1 and CDR2: MNHNS, SASEGT. In DNA, the CDR3 is TGTGCCAGCAGGGGACAGTACAATCAGTCCCAGCATTTT. This translates into CASRGQYNQSQHF.

In its sample, this clonotype was seen a few times. The chain has TRBV27 and TRBJ2-5; 9 bases line up with TRBD1. Germline trimming cut 2 bases from V and 3 bases from J; bases unmatched to any gene: 4. CDR3 length: 15 residues. Germline CDR1 and CDR2: MNHEY and SMNVEV (reference sequence). CDR3 in amino acids: CASSLLRDREETQYF. The CDR3 bases are TGTGCCAGCAGTTTACTACGGGACAGGGAAGAGACCCAGTACTTC.

This clonotype showed up just a few times. The rearrangement joins TRBV19 to TRBJ1-2; tentatively, D is TRBD1 (5 bases). CDR1 LNHDA and CDR2 SQIVND come from the germline V gene (reference sequence). This CDR3 has 14 amino acids. V was trimmed by 5 bases and J by 4 bases, leaving 14 bases between them. The CDR3 region is CASSRGTLVYGYTF. As DNA, the CDR3 is TGTGCCAGTAGTCGCGGGACCTTGGTCTATGGCTACACCTTC.

This clonotype was observed a handful of times. The chain links TRBV19 to TRBJ1-6; D ambiguous. CDR1 and CDR2 from the germline V gene are LNHDA and SQIVND (reference sequence). This CDR3 has 14 residues. The ends were cut back, 5 bases at V and 7 bases at J, with 12 bases in the middle. This chain's CDR3 is CASSHVVRNSPLHF. The CDR3 DNA reads TGTGCCAGTAGTCATGTTGTACGGAATTCACCCCTCCACTTT.

This clonotype appeared a few times. The rearrangement uses TRBV4-2 and TRBJ1-1; 8 bases align to TRBD1. The CDR3 length is 15 residues. V shed 1 base, J shed 6 bases, and the junction held 7 bases outside the gene matches. The germline V gene has CDR1 LGHNA and CDR2 YNFKEQ. CDR3 region: CASSQAPGGSSEAFF. The CDR3 coding sequence is TGTGCCAGCAGCCAAGCCCCAGGGGGCTCGTCTGAAGCTTTCTTT.

The V and J genes are TRBV6-1 and TRBJ1-2; D not resolved. V was shortened by 6 bases and J by 4 bases, with 21 bases between the two germline ends. The CDR3 length is 16 residues. CDR1 and CDR2 from the germline V gene are MNHNS and SASEGT. This CDR3 is CASSPDRGGWFYGYTF. The CDR3 bases are TGTGCCAGCAGCCCTGACCGGGGAGGTTGGTTCTATGGCTACACCTTC.

The V call is TRBV3-1, the J call TRBJ2-5; 7 nucleotides align to TRBD1. This CDR3 is built from 22 residues. V lost 0 bases and J lost 3; bases outside the gene matches: 25. The germline gives CDR1 LGHDT, CDR2 YNNKEL (reference sequence). CDR3 coding DNA: TGTGCCAGCAGCCAAGAGTCCCCTAACCGGGACAGTCTCTACGGGATAAAAGAGACCCAGTACTTC. Its protein product is CASSQESPNRDSLYGIKETQYF.

The chain is built from TRBV7-3 and TRBJ2-2, with 10 positions matching TRBD2. The junction had 7 bases not matched to a gene; V was cut back by 3 bases and J by 3 bases. The CDR3 runs 17 residues. The V gene's germline CDR1 is SGHTA and CDR2 FQGTGA. The CDR3 DNA sequence: TGTGCCAGCAGCTTCCAAGCGGGGGGGGGATACACCGGGGAGCTGTTTTTT. Its translation is CASSFQAGGGYTGELFF. The full variable domain, completed using reference TRBV7-3 and TRBJ2-2, is GAGVSQTPSNKVTEKGKYVELRCDPISGHTALYWYRQSLGQGPEFLIYFQGTGAADDSGLPNDRFFAVRPEGSVSTLKIQRTERGDSAVYLCASSFQAGGGYTGELFFGEGSRLTVL.

The sample holds many counts of this clonotype. The chain links TRBV18 to TRBJ2-7, with a tentative D call TRBD1 (6 bases). The length of the CDR3 is 15 residues. Germline loops: CDR1 KGHSH, CDR2 LQKENI. Trimming pared 2 bases from V and 1 base from J, leaving 12 bases between. The CDR3 reads CASSPSGTTSYEQYF. The DNA of the CDR3 is TGTGCCAGCTCACCATCCGGGACAACTTCCTACGAGCAGTACTTC.

This clonotype was counted a few times. The V gene is TRBV29-1, the J gene TRBJ1-1, with D hard to call. The ends were cut back, 3 bases at V and 5 bases at J, with 1 base in the middle. The germline CDR1 and CDR2 sequences are SQVTM and ANQGSEA. The CDR3 consists of 9 residues. CDR3 region: CSVDTEAFF. CDR3 sequence (DNA): TGCAGCGTTGATACTGAAGCTTTCTTT.

This clonotype has at least ten counts. This chain connects TRBV12-3 or TRBV12-4 to TRBJ2-3; tentatively, D is TRBD1 (7 bases). Trimming removed 3 bases at V and 1 base at J, with 11 bases between. This CDR3 contains 15 residues. The CDR3 sequence is CASSFQGGGTDTQYF. The CDR3 DNA sequence: TGTGCCAGCAGTTTCCAGGGGGGAGGCACAGATACGCAGTATTTT.

The CDR3 here is CASSPRTSGGRDTQYF. The CDR3, as DNA: TGTGCCAGCAGCCCTCGGACTAGCGGGGGGCGGGATACGCAGTATTTT. J is TRBJ2-3 and V is TRBV3-1; the match to TRBD2 covers 14 bases. CDR3 length equals 16 residues. Germline values: CDR1 LGHDT, CDR2 YNNKEL (reference sequence). With 4 bases clipped from V and 6 bases from J, the junction kept 6 bases outside the gene matches.

The chain combines TRBV6-2 or TRBV6-3 with TRBJ2-5; 7 nucleotides line up with TRBD2. The V segment lost 5 bases and the J segment 5 bases; nucleotides outside the gene matches: 20. This CDR3 comprises 18 residues. CDR1 is MNHEY and CDR2 is SVGEGT in the germline V gene. CDR3 residues: CASSTRVTSRPTRETQYF. Written as DNA, the CDR3 is TGTGCCAGCAGTACCCGCGTGACTAGCCGACCTACGAGGGAGACCCAGTACTTC.